This is a list of T cell receptor beta chains from one sample in a study of control samples from healthy donors and cancer patients. This table comes from immunoSEQ multiplex PCR, and its TCRdb copy is limited to in-frame clones, with some not included. The data contain 130,000 or so clones, 85% to 90% of them singletons. The source material was PBMCs. The receptors come from a man in his fifties or sixties with head and neck cancer. Both conserved end residues are part of each CDR3. A D gene is named only where the DNA matches it firmly. Expanded clones get a size class; other rows say once, few or many, or leave the size out.

v_gene	d_gene	len	abundance	j_gene	CDR3nt	CDR3aa
TRBV10-3	NA	13	NA	TRBJ1-2	TGTGCCATCAGTGAAGGTGACTATTCCCGGTACACCTTC	CAISEGDYSRYTF
TRBV24-1	NA	12	NA	TRBJ2-1	TGTGCCACCTCGAGCAGGGTCCATGAGCAGTTCTTC	CATSSRVHEQFF
TRBV28	TRBD1	14	NA	TRBJ2-7	TGTGCCAGCGGAAAAAAGGGGGCAGCCTACGAGCAGTACTTC	CASGKKGAAYEQYF
TRBV4-1	TRBD1	15	NA	TRBJ1-3	TGCGCCAGCAGCCTGGGGACAGGCTCTGGAAACACCATATATTTT	CASSLGTGSGNTIYF
TRBV19	NA	17	once	TRBJ2-1	TGTGCCAGTAGTTCTTCCACAGGGAGAAGCTCCTACAATGAGCAGTTCTTC	CASSSSTGRSSYNEQFF
TRBV4-2	NA	15	NA	TRBJ2-7	TGTGCCAGCAGCCAAGATCTCCAGATGTCCTACGAGCAGTACTTC	CASSQDLQMSYEQYF
TRBV29-1	NA	12	NA	TRBJ2-7	TGCAGCGCCCAGCGGAGGGTCGGGGAGCAGTACTTC	CSAQRRVGEQYF
TRBV25-1	TRBD2	17	NA	TRBJ2-2	TGTGCCAGCAGTGAACGGACTAGCGGGAGTACCGCCGGGGAGCTGTTTTTT	CASSERTSGSTAGELFF
TRBV7-6	TRBD1	15	NA	TRBJ1-4	TGTGCCAGCAGCTTAGCGCCAGGGGGAGGCGAAAAACTGTTTTTT	CASSLAPGGGEKLFF
TRBV2	NA	15	NA	TRBJ1-3	TGTGCCAGCAGTGCCGCCTGGACAGAGAAGGACACCATATATTTT	CASSAAWTEKDTIYF
TRBV5-4	TRBD2	15	NA	TRBJ2-1	TGTGCCAGCAGTCTGGGACTAGCGGTAATCAATGAGCAGTTCTTC	CASSLGLAVINEQFF
TRBV11-2	NA	13	NA	TRBJ1-1	TGTGCCAGCAGCCCACAGGGTATGCAAGAAGCTTTCTTT	CASSPQGMQEAFF
TRBV5-1	TRBD2	15	NA	TRBJ2-5	TGCGCCAGCAGCTTCCAGGGGACTAGCGTAGAGACCCAGTACTTC	CASSFQGTSVETQYF
TRBV7-9	NA	14	NA	TRBJ2-1	TGTGCCAGCAGCCCAGGGGGGGGGCTCAATGAGCAGTTCTTC	CASSPGGGLNEQFF
TRBV18	NA	13	few	TRBJ1-5	TGTGCCAGCTCACCGGGGAGAGATCAGCCCCAGCATTTT	CASSPGRDQPQHF
TRBV7-8	TRBD2	15	NA	TRBJ2-7	TGTGCCAGCAGCTCGGGGACTAGTCTTTCCTACGAGCAGTACTTC	CASSSGTSLSYEQYF
TRBV18	TRBD1	17	NA	TRBJ1-6	TGTGCCAGCTCGTCGGACGGACAGGAGACCTATAATTCACCCCTCCACTTT	CASSSDGQETYNSPLHF
TRBV5-6	NA	15	NA	TRBJ2-1	TGTGCCAGCAGCTTACAGGGTGGGGCCTACAATGAGCAGTTCTTC	CASSLQGGAYNEQFF
TRBV5-1	TRBD1	14	NA	TRBJ2-7	TGCGCCAGCAGTCTATCGGGACAGCCCTACGAGCAGTACTTC	CASSLSGQPYEQYF
TRBV6-2/TRBV6-3	NA	14	NA	TRBJ2-1	TGTGCCAGCAGTCCGACAAGCTCCTACAATGAGCAGTTCTTC	CASSPTSSYNEQFF
TRBV5-1	NA	17	NA	TRBJ2-6	TGCGCCAGCAGCGCCAGGAAGGAGGGCTCTGGGGCCAACGTCCTGACTTTC	CASSARKEGSGANVLTF
TRBV28	TRBD2	17	NA	TRBJ2-5	TGTGCCAGCAGTTCCTTCCGACTAGCGGGAGTACAAGAGACCCAGTACTTC	CASSSFRLAGVQETQYF
TRBV11-1	NA	16	NA	TRBJ2-5	TGTGCCAGCAGCTTACGACTGGACCGATTCCAAGAGACCCAGTACTTC	CASSLRLDRFQETQYF
TRBV5-1	TRBD1	14	NA	TRBJ2-1	TGCGCCAGCAGCTTGGGACAGGGGGGCAATGAGCAGTTCTTC	CASSLGQGGNEQFF
TRBV6-5	TRBD2	15	NA	TRBJ2-5	TGTGCCAGCAGCGACCTGACTAGCGGCCAAGAGACCCAGTACTTC	CASSDLTSGQETQYF
TRBV7-9	NA	12	NA	TRBJ2-1	TGTGCCAGCAGCTCCAGAGGGACTGAGCAGTTCTTC	CASSSRGTEQFF
TRBV5-1	NA	14	NA	TRBJ1-5	TGCGCCAGCAGCTTGGTAGGGGGCAATCAGCCCCAGCATTTT	CASSLVGGNQPQHF
TRBV7-2	TRBD2	15	once	TRBJ2-2	TGTGCCAGCAGCTTTGGGGGGGCGAACACCGGGGAGCTGTTTTTT	CASSFGGANTGELFF
TRBV9	NA	13	NA	TRBJ2-7	TGTGCCAGCAGCGGGACACCGAACTACGAGCAGTACTTC	CASSGTPNYEQYF